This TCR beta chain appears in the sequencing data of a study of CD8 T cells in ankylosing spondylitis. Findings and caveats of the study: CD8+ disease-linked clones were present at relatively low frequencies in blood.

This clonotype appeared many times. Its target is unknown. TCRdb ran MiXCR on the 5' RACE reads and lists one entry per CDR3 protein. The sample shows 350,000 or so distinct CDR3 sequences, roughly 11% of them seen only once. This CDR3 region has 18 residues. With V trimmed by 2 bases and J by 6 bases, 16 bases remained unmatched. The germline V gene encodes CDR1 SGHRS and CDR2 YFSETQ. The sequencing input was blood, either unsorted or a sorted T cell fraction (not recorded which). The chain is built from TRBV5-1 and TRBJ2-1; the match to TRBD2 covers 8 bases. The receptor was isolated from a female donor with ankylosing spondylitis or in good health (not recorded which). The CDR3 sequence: CASSFAVAGSAIRNEQFF. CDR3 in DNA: TGCGCCAGCAGCTTTGCGGTAGCGGGAAGCGCAATCCGCAATGAGCAGTTCTTC.